Included here is one TCR beta chain sequence, with context. Its target is not known. Some clones are missing from TCRdb's copy, which holds only in-frame ones; the method was immunoSEQ multiplex PCR. The profile covers over a million clones, with approximately 98.5% appearing a single time and under 0.45% taken by the ten largest. Recent vaccinations or acute infections were absent in the healthy HIV-negative adult donors. The ends were cut back, 2 bases at V and 3 bases at J, with 14 bases in the middle. The CDR3 is 15 amino acids. The germline CDR1 and CDR2 sequences are SGHTA and FQGNSA. This specimen comes from a study of shared clonotypes between healthy human individuals. Across the study: The composition of the donors was two women and a few men aged 18 to 49. Overall study findings and caveats: Several donors showed sharing of about 4.8% of naive CD4 clonotypes. Sampling involved blood alone; tissue repertoires likely differ.

Sequenced: naive CD4+ T cells sorted from blood. Indicated subset: CD45RA+ positively selected. The V gene is TRBV7-2, the J gene TRBJ2-7; perhaps TRBD2 as D (5 bases). The receptor was derived from a young man in good health. The CDR3 here is CASSLTGTTFYEQYF. In nucleotides, the CDR3 is TGTGCCAGCAGCTTAACGGGAACCACATTCTACGAGCAGTACTTC.